This entry features one T cell receptor beta chain sequence. The data were obtained in a study of blood T cell repertoires in COVID-19. Study-level information: Samples of COVID-19 (acute and convalescent) were obtained from the United States, Italy and Spain. PBMCs, B-cell-depleted T cells, or T cells provided the cDNA or gDNA that made up the material.

The study assigned cohorts using participant-reported clinical history. Data came from immunoSEQ multiplex PCR; TCRdb stores just in-frame clones and leaves some out. The sample records more than 250,000 clones, roughly 90% being singletons. CDR3 length: 16 amino acids. V shed 2 bases and J 4 bases; nucleotides not matched to a gene: 7. Germline V gene sequence: CDR1 SGHTA, CDR2 FQGNSA. This sequence was found in a woman aged 18-30 years with acute COVID-19. The chain combines TRBV7-2 with TRBJ2-1, with TRBD2 matching over 8 bases. The specimen was PBMCs or T cells enriched from blood (not recorded which). DNA of the CDR3: TGTGCCAGCAGCTTAATCTTGTCTAGCGGGTACAATGAGCAGTTCTTC. Translation gives CASSLILSSGYNEQFF.